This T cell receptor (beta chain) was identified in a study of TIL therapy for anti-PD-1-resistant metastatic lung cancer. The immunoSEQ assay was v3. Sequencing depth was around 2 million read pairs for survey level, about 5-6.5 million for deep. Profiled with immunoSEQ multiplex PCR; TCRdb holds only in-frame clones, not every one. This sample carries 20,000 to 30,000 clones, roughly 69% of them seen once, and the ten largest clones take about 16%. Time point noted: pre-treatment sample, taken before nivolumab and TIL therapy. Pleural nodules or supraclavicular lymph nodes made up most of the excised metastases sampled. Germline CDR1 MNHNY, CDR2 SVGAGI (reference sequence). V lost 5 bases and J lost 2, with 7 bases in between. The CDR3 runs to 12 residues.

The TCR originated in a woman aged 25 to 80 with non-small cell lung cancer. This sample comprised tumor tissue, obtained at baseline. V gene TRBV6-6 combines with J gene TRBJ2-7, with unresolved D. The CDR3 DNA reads TGTGCCAGCAGTAGAGGAACCTACGAGCAGTACTTC. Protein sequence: CASSRGTYEQYF.